This TCR beta chain stems from a study of CD8 T cells in ankylosing spondylitis. The study, taken as a whole, reports: What seemed typical of ankylosing spondylitis blood was a TCR beta motif built from about 8 highly homologous variants. The study looked at matched synovial fluid samples from ankylosing spondylitis patients. Disease-linked clones were reported to be significantly enriched there.

As to this clonotype: Its cognate antigen is unknown.

Quantitative 5'-RACE with molecular barcodes was used to make the TCR beta libraries. TCRdb reanalysed the 5' RACE reads using MiXCR and keeps one entry per CDR3 protein. The table has 500,000 to 550,000 distinct CDR3 sequences, about an eighth seen once. This sequence originates from a male donor with ankylosing spondylitis. The sequencing input was blood, either unsorted or a sorted T cell fraction (not recorded which).

CDR3: CASGPSGGNTIYF. The CDR3 nucleotides are TGTGCTAGTGGTCCCTCTGGGGGAAACACCATATATTTT. This chain uses TRBV12-5 with TRBJ1-3, with D unresolved. The CDR3 is 13 residues long. Germline-derived CDR1 and CDR2 are LGHNT and FRNRAP. Trimming removed 5 bases at V and 4 bases at J, with 9 bases between.